The 2 T cell receptor beta chains listed next were all sequenced from one sample in a study of brain metastases from non-small cell lung cancer (dated by TCRdb to between 2018 and 2021). To prepare the library, the immunoSEQ multiplex PCR assay was applied. TCRdb stores this immuneACCESS table with in-frame sequences only. Part of the clones is absent; in the studies checked, under half of the shortfall reflects unresolved V genes, and no reason is known for the rest. The sample table holds 7,500 to 10,000 clones, of which around four fifths were seen once. About 4% of the sample is held by the ten biggest clonotypes. The sequencing sample was made of primary lung tumor tissue. The cell subset or site label of this sample denotes: primary lung tumor paired with brain metastasis. The receptor source for this set is a donor aged 40 or over with non-small cell lung cancer.

The chain uses TRBV3-1 (or the pseudogene TRBV3-2) and TRBJ2-1; D is unclear. V lost 0 bases to trimming and J lost 15 bases, with 15 bases between them. The CDR3 consists of 13 residues. Looked up from germline, CDR1 is LGHDT and CDR2 is YNNKEL (reference sequence). CDR3 sequence reads: CASSQDHGYSWFF. The CDR3 DNA reads TGTGCCAGCAGCCAAGATCATGGCTATTCCTGGTTCTTC.

The genes are TRBV12-3 or TRBV12-4 and TRBJ1-2, with 9 bases matching TRBD1. V lost 6 bases, J lost 10 bases, and 9 bases stayed unmatched. The CDR3 runs 13 residues. The CDR3 nucleotides read TGTGCCAGCAGGGGGACAGGGCTCAGCTACTACACCTTC. Encoded protein: CASRGTGLSYYTF.